This TCR beta chain was recovered during a study of cytomegalovirus exposure and HLA in healthy donors. General study points: Diagnosis of cytomegalovirus status made by the classifier reportedly showed high specificity and sensitivity.

Primers: 60 Vbeta forward and 13 Jbeta reverse. TCRdb keeps only in-frame clones here, not all; method: immunoSEQ multiplex PCR. The sample has about 160,000 clones. Germline V gene data show CDR1 as LGHNA and CDR2 as YNFKEQ. The length of the CDR3 is 15 residues. With 1 base removed from V and 10 bases from J, the gap between germline ends came to 17 bases. As concerns this clone: Its antigen is still unknown.

This TCR derives from a woman aged 60-70 years in good health and CMV-seronegative. Sequenced material: PBMCs. The chain couples TRBV4-2 to TRBJ2-1; D remains unclear. DNA of the CDR3: TGTGCCAGCAGCCAAGTTGAATTACAAGCCGGGGAGCAGTTCTTC. Translation: CASSQVELQAGEQFF.